The TCR beta chain described here comes from a study of CD8+ T cells in alopecia areata. RNA, once extracted, was reverse transcribed into cDNA for use as the sequencing template. TCRdb's copy holds only in-frame clones and misses some; the assay was immunoSEQ multiplex PCR. The table shows fewer than 100,000 clones, with roughly 47% occurring only once. V lost 8 bases and J lost 5; bases outside the gene matches: 9. CDR1 and CDR2 from the germline V gene are SNHLY and FYNNEI. CDR3 size: 16 residues. The sequenced sample was CD4+ T cells sorted from blood. The sequence was collected from a human donor with alopecia areata. The V call is TRBV2, the J call TRBJ2-2, with 12 bases identical to TRBD2. The CDR3 DNA reads TGTGCCAGCCTCCCGACTAGCGGGAGAGGTACCGGGGAGCTGTTTTTT. Translated: CASLPTSGRGTGELFF.